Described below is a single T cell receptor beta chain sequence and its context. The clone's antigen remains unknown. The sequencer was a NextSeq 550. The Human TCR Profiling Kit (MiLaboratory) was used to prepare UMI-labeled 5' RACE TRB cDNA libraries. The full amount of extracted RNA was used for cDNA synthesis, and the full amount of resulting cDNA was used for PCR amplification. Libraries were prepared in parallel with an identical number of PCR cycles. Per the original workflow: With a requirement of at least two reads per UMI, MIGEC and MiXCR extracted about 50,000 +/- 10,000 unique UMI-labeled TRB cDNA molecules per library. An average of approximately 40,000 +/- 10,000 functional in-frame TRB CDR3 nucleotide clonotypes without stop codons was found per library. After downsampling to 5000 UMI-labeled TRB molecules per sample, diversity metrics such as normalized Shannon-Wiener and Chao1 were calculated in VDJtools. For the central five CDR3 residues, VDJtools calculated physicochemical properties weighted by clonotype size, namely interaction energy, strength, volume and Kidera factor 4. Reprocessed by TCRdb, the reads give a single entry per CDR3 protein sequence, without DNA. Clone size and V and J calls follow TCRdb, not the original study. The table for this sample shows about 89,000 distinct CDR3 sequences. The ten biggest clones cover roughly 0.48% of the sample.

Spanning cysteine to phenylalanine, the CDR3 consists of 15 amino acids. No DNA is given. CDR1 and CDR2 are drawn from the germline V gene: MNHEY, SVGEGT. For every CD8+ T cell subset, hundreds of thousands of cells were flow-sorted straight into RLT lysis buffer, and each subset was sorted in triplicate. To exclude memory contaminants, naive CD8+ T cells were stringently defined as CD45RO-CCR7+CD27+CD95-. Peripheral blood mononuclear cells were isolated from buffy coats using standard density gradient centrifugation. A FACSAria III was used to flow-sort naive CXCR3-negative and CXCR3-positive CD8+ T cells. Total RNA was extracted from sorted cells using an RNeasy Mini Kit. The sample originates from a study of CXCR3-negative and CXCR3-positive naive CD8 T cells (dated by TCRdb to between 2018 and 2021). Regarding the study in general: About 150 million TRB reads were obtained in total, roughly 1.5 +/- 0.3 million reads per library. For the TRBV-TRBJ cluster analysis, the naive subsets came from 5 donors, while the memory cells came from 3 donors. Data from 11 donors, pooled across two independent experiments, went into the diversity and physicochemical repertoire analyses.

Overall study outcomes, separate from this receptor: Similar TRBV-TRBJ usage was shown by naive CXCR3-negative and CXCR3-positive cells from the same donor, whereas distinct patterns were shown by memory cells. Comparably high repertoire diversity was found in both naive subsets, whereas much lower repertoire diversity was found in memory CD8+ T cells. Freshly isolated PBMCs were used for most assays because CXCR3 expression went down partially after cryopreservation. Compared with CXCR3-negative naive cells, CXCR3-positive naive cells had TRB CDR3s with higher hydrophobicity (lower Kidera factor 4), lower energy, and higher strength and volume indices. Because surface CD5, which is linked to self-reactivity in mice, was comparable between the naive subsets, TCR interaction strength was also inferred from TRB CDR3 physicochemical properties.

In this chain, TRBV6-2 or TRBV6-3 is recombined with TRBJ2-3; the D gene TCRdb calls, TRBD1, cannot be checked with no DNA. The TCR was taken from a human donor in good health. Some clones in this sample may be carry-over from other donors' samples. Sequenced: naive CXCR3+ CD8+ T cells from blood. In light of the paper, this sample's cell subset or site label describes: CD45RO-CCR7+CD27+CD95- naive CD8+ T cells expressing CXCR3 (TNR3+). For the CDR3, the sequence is CASSQIPGGADTQYF.